The source of this TCR beta chain is a study of cytomegalovirus exposure and HLA in healthy donors. Across the whole study: The roughly 670 first-cohort repertoires shared a platform with the approximately 120 validation repertoires, as reported in a later analysis.

Study results and caveats: The study labeled under 200 TCR beta chains cytomegalovirus-associated. The TCR clusters that emerged in the first cohort tended, a later analysis found, to co-occur in the approximately 130 validation repertoires. Reported results showed that the classifier diagnosed cytomegalovirus status with high specificity and sensitivity.

Concerning this clone: Its antigen is as yet unknown.

This table comes from immunoSEQ multiplex PCR, and its TCRdb copy is limited to in-frame clones, with some not included. The sample has approximately 210,000 clones; about 86% are singletons. The CDR3 sequence is 15 residues long. Trimming at V came to 4 bases and at J to 4 bases, leaving 8 bases not matched to a gene. Germline V gene data show CDR1 as SGDLS and CDR2 as YYNGEE. This TCR came from a woman under 30 in good health and CMV-seronegative. Sequenced input: PBMCs. J is TRBJ1-5 and V is TRBV9, with 7 nucleotides matching TRBD1. CDR3 protein: CASSTGTDLNQPQHF. CDR3 sequence (DNA): TGTGCCAGCAGCACAGGGACAGATCTAAATCAGCCCCAGCATTTT.